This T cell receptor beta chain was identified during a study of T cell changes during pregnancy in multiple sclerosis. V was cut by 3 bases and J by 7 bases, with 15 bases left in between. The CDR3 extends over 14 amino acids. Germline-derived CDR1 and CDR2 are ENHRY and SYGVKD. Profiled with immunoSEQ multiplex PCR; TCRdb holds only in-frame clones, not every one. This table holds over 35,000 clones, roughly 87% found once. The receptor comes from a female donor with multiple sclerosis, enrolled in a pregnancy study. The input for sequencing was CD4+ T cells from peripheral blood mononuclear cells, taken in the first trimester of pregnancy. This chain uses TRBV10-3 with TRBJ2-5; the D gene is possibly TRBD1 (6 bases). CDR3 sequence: CAISEFTGSGTQYF. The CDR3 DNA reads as TGTGCCATCAGTGAATTCACAGGGTCGGGGACCCAGTACTTC.